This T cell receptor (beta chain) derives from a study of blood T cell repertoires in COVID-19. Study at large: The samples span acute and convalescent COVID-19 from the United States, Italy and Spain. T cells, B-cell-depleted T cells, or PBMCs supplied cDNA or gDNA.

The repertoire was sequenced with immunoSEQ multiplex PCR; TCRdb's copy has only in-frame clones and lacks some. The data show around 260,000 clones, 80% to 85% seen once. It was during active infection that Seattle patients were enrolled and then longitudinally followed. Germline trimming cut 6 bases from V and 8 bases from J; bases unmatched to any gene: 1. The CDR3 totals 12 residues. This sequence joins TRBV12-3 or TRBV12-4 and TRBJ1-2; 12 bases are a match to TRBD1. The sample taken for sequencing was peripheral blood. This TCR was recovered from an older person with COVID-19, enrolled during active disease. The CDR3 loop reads CASSGTGGGYTF. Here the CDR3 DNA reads TGTGCCAGCAGCGGGACAGGGGGCGGCTACACCTTC.